This T cell receptor beta chain was identified during a study of vaccination and CD4 T cells after COVID-19. Across the whole study: Samples taken post-COVID came a median around 93 days after diagnosis, ranging from 35 to 161. Cellular stimulation was performed using overlapping spike peptides derived from SARS-CoV-2, HCoV-NL63, HCoV-OC43 and HCoV-229E. Cultures serving as controls received a peptide pool (CEFX or HIV-1 Nef) or no peptide.

Sequencing of the DNA from cultured CD4+ T cells was carried out with the Oncomine TCR Beta short-read assay. TCRdb analysed the PCR reads with MiXCR anew, one entry per CDR3 protein. The sample consists of 20,000 to 25,000 distinct CDR3 sequences, nearly 55% of them appearing once. This CDR3 has 13 amino acids. Germline CDR1 is LNHNV and CDR2 is YYDKDF (reference sequence). V gave up 2 bases and J gave up 17 bases, with 16 bases separating them. In this sample, this clonotype turned up a few times. As yet, its antigen is unknown. This sample's treatment: roughly 11-day PBMC culture with coronavirus spike peptide pools or control peptides (ViraFEST assay). ViraFEST enlarged antigen-specific T cell populations with peptide pools and afterwards sequenced TCRs.

The sequenced sample was CD4+ T cells from blood, cultured in vitro. The clonotype was recovered from a human donor who had recovered from COVID-19. The chain joins TRBV15 to TRBJ1-6, with a weak D call TRBD1 (6 bases). The CDR3 region has the DNA TGTGCCACCAGCAGAACCCTTCAGGGGTTATTCCACTTT. Its translation: CATSRTLQGLFHF.